The T cell receptor beta chain described here comes from a study of cytomegalovirus exposure and HLA in healthy donors. Trimming pared 4 bases from V and 0 bases from J, leaving 8 bases between. The germline V gene encodes CDR1 SGHVS and CDR2 FQNEAQ. The CDR3 has 14 amino acids. Both 60 Vbeta primers and 13 Jbeta primers went into the PCR. The table came from immunoSEQ multiplex PCR; TCRdb's copy has only in-frame clones and leaves some out. The table for this sample gives 50,000 or so clones. This chain links TRBV7-8 with TRBJ2-3, with a possible D match to TRBD1 (6 bases). The sequence derives from a man aged 40-50 years in good health and CMV-seropositive. The sequencing sample was made of PBMCs. CDR3 DNA sequence: TGTGCCAGCAGCTCGGGACACAGCACAGATACGCAGTATTTT. Translated, it gives CASSSGHSTDTQYF.